This T cell receptor (beta chain) was obtained from a study of Tregs in tolerant kidney transplant recipients. Whole-study results and caveats: The small number of patients limits these findings pending further validation.

J gave up 3 bases and V 4 bases, and 8 bases lay outside the gene matches. The CDR3 consists of 16 residues. Germline V lookup: CDR1 SGHDT, CDR2 YYEEEE. The data were produced by immunoSEQ multiplex PCR, yet TCRdb's version contains in-frame clones alone and is incomplete. The table shows 60,000 to 70,000 clones, with approximately 92% occurring only once. As concerns this clone: Its antigen is not identified.

The J gene is TRBJ2-5, the V gene TRBV5-6; 11 positions match TRBD1. The specimen was CD8+ T cells from blood, collected before the transplant. This sequence originates from a human donor who received a combined kidney and bone marrow transplant. CDR3 bases: TGTGCCAGCAGCCCGGGACAGGGGGTAAGGGAAGAGACCCAGTACTTC. Translation gives CASSPGQGVREETQYF.